The next 13 T cell receptor beta chains were all read from a single sample in a study of long-term antiretroviral therapy in people with HIV. Runs used v3.0 of the immunoSEQ assay and were done at survey level. Clones were sequenced by immunoSEQ multiplex PCR, and TCRdb holds only the in-frame ones, with some missing. Of about 35,000 clones in the sample, approximately 83% were seen once. The sequencing here drew on unsorted PBMCs, taken 2.2 years after starting antiretroviral therapy. The source of these receptors is a man between 18 and 35 years old with HIV.

The chain carries TRBV11-2 and TRBJ2-7; 9 bases line up with TRBD1. The CDR3 length is 15 residues. Losses at the gene ends were 5 bases for V and 0 bases for J; bases not matched to a gene: 5. Per germline, CDR1 SGHAT and CDR2 FQNNGV. The CDR3 region has the DNA TGTGCCAGCAGCCTCGACAGGGGGGACTCCTACGAGCAGTACTTC. It encodes CASSLDRGDSYEQYF.

This clone was seen only once. The chain has TRBV4-1 and TRBJ1-2; a weak D match, TRBD1 (5 bases). V was pared by 5 bases and J by 3 bases, with 13 bases between. The CDR3 is 14 residues long. CDR1 MGHRA and CDR2 YSYEKL come from the germline V gene. CDR3 residues: CASSWVRADYGYTF. The DNA for the CDR3 is TGCGCCAGCAGCTGGGTCAGGGCCGACTATGGCTACACCTTC.

The chain combines TRBV7-8 with TRBJ2-4; D may be TRBD1 (6 bases). Germline lookup yields CDR1 SGHVS and CDR2 FQNEAQ. The CDR3 has 15 amino acids. Trimming shortened V by 2 bases and J by 5 bases, and 13 bases separated the two germline ends. This chain's CDR3 is CASSLRWGLENIQYF. CDR3 coding DNA: TGTGCCAGCAGCTTAAGATGGGGGCTAGAAAACATTCAGTACTTC.

The V call is TRBV18, the J call TRBJ2-5; 11 bases map to TRBD2. The CDR3 runs to 16 residues. Germline loops: CDR1 KGHSH, CDR2 LQKENI. The junction had 5 bases not matched to a gene; V was cut back by 5 bases and J by 0 bases. The CDR3 region is CASSAYSGGDQETQYF. The DNA for the CDR3 is TGTGCCAGCTCAGCCTATAGCGGGGGGGACCAAGAGACCCAGTACTTC.

Here the CDR3 reads CASSEAVPGQISGANVLTF. CDR3 DNA: TGTGCCAGCAGTGAAGCCGTACCGGGACAGATCTCTGGGGCCAACGTCCTGACTTTC. This chain joins TRBV6-1 and TRBJ2-6, with 7 bases aligning to TRBD1. V gave up 0 bases and J gave up 0 bases; unmatched junction bases: 8. The CDR3 spans 19 residues. Germline V gene sequence: CDR1 MNHNS, CDR2 SASEGT.

This chain links TRBV27 with TRBJ2-3, with D unclear. CDR1 is MNHEY, CDR2 SMNVEV, per germline (reference sequence). Trimming stripped 3 bases from V and 0 bases from J, with 10 bases between. The CDR3 has 15 amino acids. CDR3 DNA: TGTGCCAGCAGTTTCTCAGACGGCAGCACAGATACGCAGTATTTT. As protein: CASSFSDGSTDTQYF.

The chain joins TRBV27 to TRBJ2-7, with D maybe TRBD1 (5 bases). The CDR3 sequence is 14 residues long. Trimming removed 8 bases from V and 6 bases from J, with 20 bases in between. Germline CDR1 is MNHEY and CDR2 is SMNVEV (reference sequence). The CDR3 bases are TGTGCCAGCGGCAGAAGGCAGGGCCCTCCCGAGCAGTACTTC. This gives the protein CASGRRQGPPEQYF.

The V call is TRBV28, the J call TRBJ2-1; no clear D gene. V was shortened by 6 bases and J by 10 bases, with 16 bases between the two germline ends. The CDR3 has 13 amino acids. CDR1 and CDR2 (germline): MDHEN, SYDVKM. The CDR3 is CASSPIGLEEQFF. The CDR3 DNA reads TGTGCCAGCAGCCCTATAGGGTTGGAGGAGCAGTTCTTC.

This sequence joins TRBV7-2 and TRBJ2-3, with 9 bases that match TRBD2. After removal of 1 base from V and 2 bases from J, the junction contained 7 bases not matched to a gene. The CDR3 length is 17 residues. CDR1 SGHTA and CDR2 FQGNSA come from the germline V gene. The CDR3 loop is CASSLVASGVYTDTQYF. In nucleotides, the CDR3 is TGTGCCAGCAGCTTAGTTGCTAGCGGGGTGTACACAGATACGCAGTATTTT.

The chain uses TRBV5-4 and TRBJ2-1, with D possibly called TRBD1 or TRBD2 (7 bases each). The CDR3 runs 17 residues. CDR1 SGHNT and CDR2 YYREEE come from the germline V gene (reference sequence). V was pared by 0 bases and J by 5 bases, with 18 bases between. The CDR3 coding sequence is TGTGCCAGCAGCTTGGCCAACCGGGGGAGGGGGCACAATGAGCAGTTCTTC. It is translated as CASSLANRGRGHNEQFF.

This clone was counted a single time. The V call is TRBV5-1, the J call TRBJ2-1; D is tentatively TRBD1 or TRBD2 (7 bases each). CDR3 length equals 14 residues. In germline, CDR1 is SGHRS, CDR2 YFSETQ. V was clipped by 4 bases and J by 9 bases, with 17 bases between them. CDR3 sequence (DNA): TGCGCCAGCAGCCCTGTCGCGGGGGACAGTGAGCAGTTCTTC. Protein sequence: CASSPVAGDSEQFF.

This CDR3 reads CASSQDLWAYSYNEQFF. The DNA for the CDR3 is TGTGCCAGCAGCCAAGATCTTTGGGCTTACTCCTACAATGAGCAGTTCTTC. V usage is TRBV4-2 and J usage is TRBJ2-1, with unresolved D. Germline V gene data show CDR1 as LGHNA and CDR2 as YNFKEQ. The CDR3 covers 17 residues. V was shortened by 0 bases and J by 0 bases, with 12 bases between the two germline ends.

This clone appeared a single time. V gene TRBV4-1 combines with J gene TRBJ1-2, with D maybe TRBD1 (6 bases). Trimming removed 0 bases at V and 4 bases at J, with 24 bases between. Germline assignment: CDR1 MGHRA and CDR2 YSYEKL. CDR3 length equals 19 residues. In nucleotides, the CDR3 is TGCGCCAGCAGCCAAGATCCCCCCTACGAGGGGGTTCGGGGCTATGGCTACACCTTC. It specifies CASSQDPPYEGVRGYGYTF.